A single sample gave rise to the 29 T cell receptor beta chains below, sequenced in a study of immunodeficiency. Study-level points and caveats: In CD4+ T cells, patient V-J pairing and entropy resembled controls.

Repertoires were generated with immunoSEQ multiplex PCR, while TCRdb's copy carries only in-frame clones and drops some. The table includes about 2,300 clones, roughly 86% detected once. For these receptors, no antigen is known. Sequenced input: CD4+ T cells from blood. These receptors all come from a girl aged 5 to 17 with POLD1 deficiency.

This clone was detected a few times. The chain links TRBV13 to TRBJ1-6; a weak D match, TRBD1 (5 bases). The CDR3 is 16 amino acids. V lost 4 bases and J lost 7, with 17 bases in between. Germline-derived CDR1 and CDR2 are PRHDT and FYEKMQ (reference sequence). CDR3 sequence: CASSSINSGPNSPLHF. The CDR3 bases are TGTGCCAGCAGCTCCATAAACTCGGGACCGAATTCACCCCTCCACTTT.

This chain joins TRBV5-4 and TRBJ2-5, with 8 positions matching TRBD1. Trimming cost V 3 bases and J 4 bases; bases outside gene matches: 2. From germline, CDR1 is SGHNT and CDR2 YYREEE (reference sequence). The CDR3 consists of 13 residues. CDR3 coding DNA: TGTGCCAGCAGCTCCGGACAGGGAGAGACCCAGTACTTC. This translates into CASSSGQGETQYF.

The CDR3 DNA follows: TGTGCCAGCAGCTCGGCCGGGAACATCAGGAATGAGCAGTTCTTC. Amino acids: CASSSAGNIRNEQFF. J is TRBJ2-1 and V is TRBV6-2 or TRBV6-3; D may be TRBD2 (5 bases). Trimming removed 6 bases from V and 7 bases from J, with 19 bases in between. Germline V CDR1 and CDR2: MNHEY, SVGEGT. The CDR3 length is 15 residues.

This clone was recorded only once. The gene calls are TRBV5-6 and TRBJ1-6; 10 positions match TRBD1. The CDR3 has 14 residues. The ends lost 3 bases at V and 10 bases at J; junction bases unmatched: 4. The germline V gene has CDR1 SGHDT and CDR2 YYEEEE. In nucleotides, the CDR3 is TGTGCCAGCAGCTGGGACAGGGGTTTGTCACCCCTCCACTTT. It specifies CASSWDRGLSPLHF.

The CDR3 is CAISVGTSGNTIYF. CDR3 bases: TGTGCCATCAGTGTTGGCACCTCTGGAAACACCATATATTTT. This chain uses TRBV10-3 with TRBJ1-3; D unresolved. Deletions cut 4 bases from V and 0 bases from J, with 7 bases between. Germline V gene lookup returns CDR1 ENHRY and CDR2 SYGVKD. CDR3 size: 14 residues.

The chain carries TRBV28 and TRBJ1-3; D remains ambiguous. The V gene lost 4 bases and the J gene lost 2 bases, with 12 bases spanning the gap. Germline lookup yields CDR1 MDHEN and CDR2 SYDVKM. The CDR3 length is 15 residues. The CDR3 DNA reads TGTGCCAGCAGTTCGAACCCCCAGGCTGGAAACACCATATATTTT. This gives the protein CASSSNPQAGNTIYF.

This chain uses TRBV28 with TRBJ1-1; D not resolved. Trimming shortened V by 2 bases and J by 4 bases, and 5 bases separated the two germline ends. CDR1 MDHEN and CDR2 SYDVKM come from the germline V gene. The CDR3 contains 12 residues. CDR3 in amino acids: CASSLASTEAFF. CDR3 DNA sequence: TGTGCCAGCAGTTTAGCCAGCACTGAAGCTTTCTTT. The full variable domain, in which reference TRBV28 and TRBJ1-1 provide the parts outside the CDR3, is DVKVTQSSRYLVKRTGEKVFLECVQDMDHENMFWYRQDPGLGLRLIYFSYDVKMKEKGDIPEGYSVSREKKERFSLILESASTNQTSMYLCASSLASTEAFFGQGTRLTVV.

V usage is TRBV13 and J usage is TRBJ1-1; D is ambiguous. This CDR3 is built from 12 residues. V was cut by 4 bases and J by 8 bases, with 11 bases left in between. Germline assignment: CDR1 PRHDT and CDR2 FYEKMQ (reference sequence). The CDR3 DNA is TGTGCCAGCAGCTCTTCCGGCCCCGAAGCTTTCTTT. Amino acid sequence: CASSSSGPEAFF.

The chain has TRBV20-1 and TRBJ1-5; D remains unclear. V lost 3 bases, J lost 4 bases, and 13 bases lay in between. This CDR3 is built from 14 residues. Germline V gene data show CDR1 as DFQATT and CDR2 as SNEGSKA (reference sequence). This CDR3 is CSASGPAQNQPQHF. CDR3 coding DNA: TGCAGTGCTAGTGGGCCGGCGCAGAATCAGCCCCAGCATTTT.

The chain uses TRBV6-1 and TRBJ2-1; the D gene is possibly TRBD2 (6 bases). The length of the CDR3 is 19 residues. Per the germline V gene, CDR1 is MNHNS and CDR2 is SASEGT. The germline V and J ends were trimmed by 3 bases and 4 bases, with 25 bases remaining between them. The CDR3 nucleotides are TGTGCCAGCAGTGACGGCTGGGTGAGACTAGTGCGATCATACAATGAGCAGTTCTTC. Amino acid sequence: CASSDGWVRLVRSYNEQFF.

The genes are TRBV25-1 and TRBJ1-2; D remains unclear. Trimming removed 2 bases from V and 4 bases from J, with 11 bases in between. The CDR3 consists of 14 residues. CDR1 MGHDK and CDR2 SYGVNS come from the germline V gene. The CDR3 here is CASSEGYSSYGYTF. As DNA, the CDR3 is TGTGCCAGCAGTGAAGGGTACAGCTCCTATGGCTACACCTTC.

J is TRBJ2-7 and V is TRBV5-1, with D tentatively TRBD1 or TRBD2 (6 bases each). Trimming shortened V by 6 bases and J by 0 bases, and 16 bases separated the two germline ends. The CDR3 totals 15 residues. Germline lookup yields CDR1 SGHRS and CDR2 YFSETQ. The CDR3 spells CASNHAPGASYEQYF. Written as DNA, the CDR3 is TGCGCCAGCAACCACGCGCCGGGGGCCTCCTACGAGCAGTACTTC.

This chain connects TRBV2 to TRBJ2-5; 7 positions match TRBD2. Germline CDR1 SNHLY, CDR2 FYNNEI. Trimming cost V 3 bases and J 9 bases; bases outside gene matches: 19. This CDR3 spans 17 amino acids. The CDR3 spells CASSDRASGSSRGAQYF. Written as DNA, the CDR3 is TGTGCCAGCAGTGATCGGGCTAGCGGTTCTTCCCGAGGGGCCCAGTACTTC.

This clone has only a few counts. The gene calls are TRBV5-1 and TRBJ1-4; no firm D call. CDR1 and CDR2 from the germline V gene are SGHRS and YFSETQ. V was trimmed by 4 bases and J by 8 bases, leaving 15 bases between them. The CDR3 has 14 residues. This CDR3 reads CASSRLPFGEKLFF. CDR3 bases: TGCGCCAGCAGCAGACTGCCTTTTGGCGAAAAACTGTTTTTT.

This rearrangement joins TRBV5-4 to TRBJ2-7; D not resolved. Trimming pared 0 bases from V and 3 bases from J, leaving 10 bases between. The CDR3 has 14 residues. The germline V gene has CDR1 SGHNT and CDR2 YYREEE (reference sequence). CDR3 residues: CASSLALPDYEQYF. In nucleotides, the CDR3 is TGTGCCAGCAGCTTGGCCCTGCCGGACTACGAGCAGTACTTC.

The chain links TRBV6-5 to TRBJ1-2; unclear D gene. The CDR3 totals 13 residues. The germline V gene has CDR1 MNHEY and CDR2 SVGAGI. The germline V and J ends were trimmed by 9 bases and 1 base, with 12 bases remaining between them. The CDR3 spells CASERLINYGYTF. The CDR3 nucleotides read TGTGCCAGTGAAAGACTGATTAACTATGGCTACACCTTC.

V usage is TRBV5-6 and J usage is TRBJ2-3, with D possibly matching TRBD2 (6 bases). The V gene lost 3 bases and the J gene lost 9 bases, with 11 bases spanning the gap. Germline V gives CDR1 SGHDT, CDR2 YYEEEE. The CDR3 runs 12 residues. The CDR3 DNA sequence: TGTGCCAGCAGCTCGCTCCGGGAGACGCAGTATTTT. This encodes CASSSLRETQYF.

This clone appeared a few times. CDR3 sequence: CATSDATGNGYTF. The CDR3 DNA reads as TGTGCCACCAGTGACGCGACAGGGAATGGCTACACCTTC. The chain links TRBV24-1 to TRBJ1-2, with 7 bases identical to TRBD1. V was pared by 4 bases and J by 6 bases, with 4 bases of the junction left unmatched. CDR1 and CDR2 from the germline V gene are KGHDR and SFDVKD. CDR3 size: 13 residues.

This clone was recorded a few times. The J gene is TRBJ1-1, the V gene TRBV6-2 or TRBV6-3; a weak D match, TRBD1 (5 bases). The CDR3 sequence is 14 residues long. Germline V gene sequence: CDR1 MNHEY, CDR2 SVGEGT. The germline V and J ends were trimmed by 4 bases and 0 bases, with 9 bases remaining between them. As DNA, the CDR3 is TGTGCCAGCAGTTCCAGGACACTGAACACTGAAGCTTTCTTT. Its protein is CASSSRTLNTEAFF.

The chain couples TRBV5-1 to TRBJ2-7, with 7 bases lining up with TRBD1. The J segment lost 2 bases and the V segment lost 0 bases, leaving 5 bases of the junction unmatched. Germline CDR1 and CDR2: SGHRS and YFSETQ. The CDR3 has 15 residues. CDR3 in DNA: TGCGCCAGCAGCTTGGGAGGGACAGCAGCCTACGAGCAGTACTTC. Protein sequence: CASSLGGTAAYEQYF. The variable domain in full, completed from reference TRBV5-1 and TRBJ2-7, reads KAGVTQTPRYLIKTRGQQVTLSCSPISGHRSVSWYQQTPGQGLQFLFEYFSETQRNKGNFPGRFSGRQFSNSRSEMNVSTLELGDSALYLCASSLGGTAAYEQYFGPGTRLTVT.

The chain joins TRBV4-2 to TRBJ2-2; D is unresolved. The CDR3 contains 15 residues. Germline lookup yields CDR1 LGHNA and CDR2 YNFKEQ. V lost 0 bases to trimming and J lost 4 bases, with 9 bases between them. This CDR3 is CASSQDRQLTGELFF. The CDR3 DNA sequence: TGTGCCAGCAGCCAAGATCGGCAGCTCACCGGGGAGCTGTTTTTT.

The rearrangement joins TRBV7-2 to TRBJ2-1; 7 nucleotides align to TRBD1. The germline V gene has CDR1 SGHTA and CDR2 FQGNSA. The CDR3 loop spans 15 amino acids. Losses at the gene ends were 1 base for V and 2 bases for J; bases not matched to a gene: 2. CDR3 DNA: TGTGCCAGCAGCTTAGGACAGGGCACCTACAATGAGCAGTTCTTC. Protein: CASSLGQGTYNEQFF. The full variable domain, completed using reference TRBV7-2 and TRBJ2-1, is GAGVSQSPSNKVTEKGKDVELRCDPISGHTALYWYRQSLGQGLEFLIYFQGNSAPDKSGLPSDRFSAERTGGSVSTLTIQRTQQEDSAVYLCASSLGQGTYNEQFFGPGTRLTVL.

The genes are TRBV10-2 and TRBJ2-7; weak D call: TRBD2 (6 bases). V was clipped by 4 bases and J by 0 bases, with 10 bases between them. The CDR3 contains 14 residues. The V gene's germline CDR1 is WSHSY and CDR2 SAAADI. The CDR3 nucleotides are TGCGCCAGCAGTGCGGTGGACTACTCCTACGAGCAGTACTTC. Residues: CASSAVDYSYEQYF.

The chain employs TRBV28 and TRBJ2-1; 10 bases map to TRBD1. J gave up 9 bases and V 6 bases, and 11 bases lay outside the gene matches. Germline CDR1 and CDR2: MDHEN and SYDVKM. The length of the CDR3 is 15 residues. The CDR3 sequence: CASRLPGQGIGEQFF. The CDR3 DNA sequence: TGTGCCAGCAGACTACCGGGACAGGGGATCGGTGAGCAGTTCTTC.

The chain joins TRBV21-1 to TRBJ2-5; the table's D gene call, TRBD2, was not cross checked with the DNA. TRBV21-1 is a known pseudogene. This CDR3 spans 15 amino acids. CDR3: CASSKLKRIQETQYF. For the CDR3, the DNA is TGTGCCAGCAGCAAACTAAAGCGGATACAAGAGACCCAGTACTTC.

A few counts support this clone. The CDR3 loop reads CSASLAGGYNEQFF. In DNA, the CDR3 is TGCAGTGCTAGTCTAGCGGGAGGATACAATGAGCAGTTCTTC. The rearrangement joins TRBV20-1 to TRBJ2-1, with 11 bases identical to TRBD2. With V trimmed by 3 bases and J by 4 bases, 2 bases remained unmatched. This CDR3 has 14 amino acids. Germline V lookup: CDR1 DFQATT, CDR2 SNEGSKA (reference sequence).

This chain joins TRBV7-9 and TRBJ2-5; possible D gene TRBD1, 6 bases. The CDR3 spans 14 residues. Germline V gene data show CDR1 as SEHNR and CDR2 as FQNEAQ (reference sequence). Trimming shortened V by 6 bases and J by 5 bases, and 16 bases separated the two germline ends. The CDR3 nucleotides are TGTGCCAGCAGTTACCGACAGGAGGACGAGACCCAGTACTTC. Protein product: CASSYRQEDETQYF.

This clone was counted a single time. The chain recombines TRBV5-4 with TRBJ2-1; D is unresolved. The ends were cut back, 2 bases at V and 5 bases at J, with 2 bases in the middle. The germline V gene encodes CDR1 SGHNT and CDR2 YYREEE (reference sequence). CDR3 size: 11 residues. DNA for the CDR3: TGTGCCAGCAGCTTAAACAATGAGCAGTTCTTC. Translated: CASSLNNEQFF. The whole variable domain, remainder taken from reference TRBV5-4 and TRBJ2-1, is ETGVTQSPTHLIKTRGQQVTLRCSSQSGHNTVSWYQQALGQGPQFIFQYYREEENGRGNFPPRFSGLQFPNYSSELNVNALELDDSALYLCASSLNNEQFFGPGTRLTVL.

CDR3 loop: CASSLRQSERSYNEQFF. The CDR3 coding sequence is TGCGCCAGCAGCTTGAGGCAGTCAGAACGGTCCTACAATGAGCAGTTCTTC. The V gene is TRBV5-1, the J gene TRBJ2-1; unclear D gene. Germline lookup yields CDR1 SGHRS and CDR2 YFSETQ. V was clipped by 1 base and J by 1 base, with 15 bases between them. This CDR3 has 17 residues. The complete variable domain, with remaining parts taken from reference TRBV5-1 and TRBJ2-1, reads KAGVTQTPRYLIKTRGQQVTLSCSPISGHRSVSWYQQTPGQGLQFLFEYFSETQRNKGNFPGRFSGRQFSNSRSEMNVSTLELGDSALYLCASSLRQSERSYNEQFFGPGTRLTVL.